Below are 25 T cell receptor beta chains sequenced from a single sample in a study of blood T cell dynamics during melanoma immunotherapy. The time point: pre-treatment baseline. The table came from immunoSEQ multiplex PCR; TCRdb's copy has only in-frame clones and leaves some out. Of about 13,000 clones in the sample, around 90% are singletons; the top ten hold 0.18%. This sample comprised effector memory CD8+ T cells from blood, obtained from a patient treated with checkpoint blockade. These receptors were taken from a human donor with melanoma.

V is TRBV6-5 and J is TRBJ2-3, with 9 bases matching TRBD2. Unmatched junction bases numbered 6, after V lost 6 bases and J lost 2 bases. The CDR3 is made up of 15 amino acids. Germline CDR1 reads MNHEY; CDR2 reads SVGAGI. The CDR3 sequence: CASSTRLADTDTQYF. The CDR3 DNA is TGTGCCAGCAGCACCAGACTAGCGGACACAGATACGCAGTATTTT.

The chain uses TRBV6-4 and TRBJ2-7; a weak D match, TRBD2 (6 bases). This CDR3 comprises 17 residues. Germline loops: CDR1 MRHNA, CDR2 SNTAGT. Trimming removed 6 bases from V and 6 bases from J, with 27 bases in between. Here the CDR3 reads CASSPLGEETGDGEQYF. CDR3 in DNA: TGTGCCAGCAGCCCCTTAGGGGAGGAAACGGGGGACGGCGAGCAGTACTTC.

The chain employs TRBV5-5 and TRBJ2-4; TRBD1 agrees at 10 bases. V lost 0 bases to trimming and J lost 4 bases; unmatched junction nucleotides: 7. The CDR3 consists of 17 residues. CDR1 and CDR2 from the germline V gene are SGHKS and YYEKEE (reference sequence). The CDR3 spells CASSLGFGQGDKNIQYF. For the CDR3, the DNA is TGTGCCAGCAGCTTGGGTTTTGGACAGGGGGATAAAAACATTCAGTACTTC.

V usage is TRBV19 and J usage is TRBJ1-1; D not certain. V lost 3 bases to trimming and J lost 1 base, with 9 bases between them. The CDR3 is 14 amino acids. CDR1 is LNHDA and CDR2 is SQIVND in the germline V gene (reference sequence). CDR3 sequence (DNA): TGTGCCAGTAGTATTCTCGTTTCGAACACTGAAGCTTTCTTT. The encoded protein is CASSILVSNTEAFF.

CDR3 nucleotide sequence: TGTGCCAGCAGCCAGATGGGGGACTTCTATGGCTACACCTTC. Amino acids: CASSQMGDFYGYTF. V gene TRBV9 combines with J gene TRBJ1-2, with D possibly matching TRBD1 (5 bases). Trimming removed 4 bases from V and 4 bases from J, with 14 bases in between. The CDR3 totals 14 residues. The germline gives CDR1 SGDLS, CDR2 YYNGEE.

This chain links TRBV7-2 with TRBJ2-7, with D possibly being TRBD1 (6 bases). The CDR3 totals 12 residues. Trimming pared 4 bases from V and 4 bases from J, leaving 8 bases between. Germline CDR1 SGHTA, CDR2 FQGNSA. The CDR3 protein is CASSSTGYEQYF. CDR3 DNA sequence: TGTGCCAGCAGCTCTACAGGGTACGAGCAGTACTTC.

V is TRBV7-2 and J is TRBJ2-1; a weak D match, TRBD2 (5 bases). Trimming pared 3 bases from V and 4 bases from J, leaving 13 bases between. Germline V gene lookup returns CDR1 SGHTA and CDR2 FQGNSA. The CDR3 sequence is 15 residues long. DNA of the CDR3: TGTGCCAGCAGCTTCCCTTATTCGGGGTACAATGAGCAGTTCTTC. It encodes CASSFPYSGYNEQFF.

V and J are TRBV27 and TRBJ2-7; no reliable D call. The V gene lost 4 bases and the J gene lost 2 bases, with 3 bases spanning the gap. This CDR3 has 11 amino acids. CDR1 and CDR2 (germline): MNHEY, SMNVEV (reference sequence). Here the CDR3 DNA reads TGTGCCAGCAGTTCCCCCTACGAGCAGTACTTC. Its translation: CASSSPYEQYF.

CDR3 protein: CAWSVSGPRYTF. The CDR3 DNA is TGTGCCTGGAGTGTATCGGGACCCCGCTACACCTTC. This chain connects TRBV30 to TRBJ1-2; D is possibly TRBD1 (5 bases). Germline CDR1 is GTSNPN and CDR2 is SVGIG (reference sequence). The CDR3 has 12 amino acids. Trimming shortened V by 0 bases and J by 9 bases, and 11 bases separated the two germline ends. Together with reference TRBV30 and TRBJ1-2, the CDR3 gives the full variable domain: SQTIHQWPATLVQPVGSPLSLECTVEGTSNPNLYWYRQAAGRGLQLLFYSVGIGQISSEVPQNLSASRPQDRQFILSSKKLLLSDSGFYLCAWSVSGPRYTFGSGTRLTVV.

CDR3 sequence: CASSLTGILVSYEQYF. Here the CDR3 DNA reads TGCGCCAGCAGCTTAACAGGGATTCTAGTCTCCTACGAGCAGTACTTC. The chain carries TRBV5-1 and TRBJ2-7; possible D gene TRBD1, 6 bases. Looked up from germline, CDR1 is SGHRS and CDR2 is YFSETQ. V was pared by 2 bases and J by 0 bases, with 15 bases between. This CDR3 spans 16 amino acids. The variable domain in full, completed from reference TRBV5-1 and TRBJ2-7, reads KAGVTQTPRYLIKTRGQQVTLSCSPISGHRSVSWYQQTPGQGLQFLFEYFSETQRNKGNFPGRFSGRQFSNSRSEMNVSTLELGDSALYLCASSLTGILVSYEQYFGPGTRLTVT.

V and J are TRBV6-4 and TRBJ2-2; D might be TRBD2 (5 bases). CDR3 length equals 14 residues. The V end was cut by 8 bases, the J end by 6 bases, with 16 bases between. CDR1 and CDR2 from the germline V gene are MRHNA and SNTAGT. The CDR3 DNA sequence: TGTGCCAGCCTACGGGGTAGGGCTGCCGGGGAGCTGTTTTTT. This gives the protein CASLRGRAAGELFF.

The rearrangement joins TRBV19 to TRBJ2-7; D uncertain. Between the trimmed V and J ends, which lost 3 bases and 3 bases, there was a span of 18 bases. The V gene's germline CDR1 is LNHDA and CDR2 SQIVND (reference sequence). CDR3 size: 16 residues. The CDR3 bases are TGTGCCAGTAGTATGCTTACCTCGGGCGGTGACTACGAGCAGTACTTC. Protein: CASSMLTSGGDYEQYF.

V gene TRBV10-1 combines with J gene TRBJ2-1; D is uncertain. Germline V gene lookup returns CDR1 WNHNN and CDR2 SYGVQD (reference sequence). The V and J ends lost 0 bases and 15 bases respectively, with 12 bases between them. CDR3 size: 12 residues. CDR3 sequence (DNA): TGCGCCAGCAGTGAGTCGGGCCCACTGCGGTTCTTC. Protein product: CASSESGPLRFF.

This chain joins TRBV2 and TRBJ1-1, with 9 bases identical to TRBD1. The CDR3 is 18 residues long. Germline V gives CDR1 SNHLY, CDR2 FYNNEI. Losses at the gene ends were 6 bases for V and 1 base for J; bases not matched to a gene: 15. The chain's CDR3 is CASSMNVPGQGPNTEAFF. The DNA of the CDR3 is TGTGCCAGCAGCATGAATGTCCCGGGACAGGGACCGAACACTGAAGCTTTCTTT.

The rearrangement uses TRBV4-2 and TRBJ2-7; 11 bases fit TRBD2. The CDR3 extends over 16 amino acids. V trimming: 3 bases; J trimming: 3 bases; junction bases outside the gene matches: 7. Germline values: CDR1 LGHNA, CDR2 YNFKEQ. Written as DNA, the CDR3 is TGTGCCAGCAGCCAGGACCCCGGGACTAGCGGCTACGAGCAGTACTTC. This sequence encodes CASSQDPGTSGYEQYF.

The CDR3 reads CASSAMGTGGSGYTF. CDR3 nucleotide sequence: TGTGCCAGCAGTGCAATGGGGACAGGGGGCAGTGGCTACACCTTC. This sequence joins TRBV7-6 and TRBJ1-2, with 12 bases identical to TRBD1. Germline V gives CDR1 SGHVS, CDR2 FNYEAQ. V lost 6 bases, J lost 7 bases, and 9 bases stayed unmatched. The CDR3 has 15 residues. The variable domain in full, with the rest retrieved from reference TRBV7-6 and TRBJ1-2, is GAGVSQSPRYKVTKRGQDVALRCDPISGHVSLYWYRQALGQGPEFLTYFNYEAQQDKSGLPNDRFSAERPEGSISTLTIQRTEQRDSAMYRCASSAMGTGGSGYTFGSGTRLTVV.

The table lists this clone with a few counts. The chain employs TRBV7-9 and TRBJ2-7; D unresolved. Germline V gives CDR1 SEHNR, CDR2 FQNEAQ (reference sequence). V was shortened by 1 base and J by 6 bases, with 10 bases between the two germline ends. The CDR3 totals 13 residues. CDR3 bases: TGTGCCAGCAGCTTAGTCAGCAGAGGCGAGCAGTACTTC. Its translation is CASSLVSRGEQYF.

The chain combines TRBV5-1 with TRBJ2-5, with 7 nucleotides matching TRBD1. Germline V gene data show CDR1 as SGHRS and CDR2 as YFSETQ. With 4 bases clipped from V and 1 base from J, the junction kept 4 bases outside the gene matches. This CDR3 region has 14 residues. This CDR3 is CASSPRGSQETQYF. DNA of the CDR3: TGCGCCAGCAGCCCCAGGGGGAGCCAAGAGACCCAGTACTTC.

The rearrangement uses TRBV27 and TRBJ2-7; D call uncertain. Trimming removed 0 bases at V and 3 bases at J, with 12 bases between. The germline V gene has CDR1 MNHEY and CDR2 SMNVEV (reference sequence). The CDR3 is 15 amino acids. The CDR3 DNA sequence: TGTGCCAGCAGTTTATCGACCCTTGGATACTACGAGCAGTACTTC. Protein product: CASSLSTLGYYEQYF.

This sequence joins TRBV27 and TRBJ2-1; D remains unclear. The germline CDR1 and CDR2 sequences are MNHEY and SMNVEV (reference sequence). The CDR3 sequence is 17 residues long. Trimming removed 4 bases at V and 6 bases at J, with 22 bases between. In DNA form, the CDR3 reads TGTGCCAGCAGTTCGCTGAATGTGGGTCCGACTCCCAATGAGCAGTTCTTC. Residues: CASSSLNVGPTPNEQFF.

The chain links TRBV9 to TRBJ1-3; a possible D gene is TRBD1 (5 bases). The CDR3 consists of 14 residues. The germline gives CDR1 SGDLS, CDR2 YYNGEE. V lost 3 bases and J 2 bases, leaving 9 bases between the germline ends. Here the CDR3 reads CASSEGQPGNTIYF. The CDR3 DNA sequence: TGTGCCAGCAGCGAGGGGCAGCCTGGAAACACCATATATTTT.

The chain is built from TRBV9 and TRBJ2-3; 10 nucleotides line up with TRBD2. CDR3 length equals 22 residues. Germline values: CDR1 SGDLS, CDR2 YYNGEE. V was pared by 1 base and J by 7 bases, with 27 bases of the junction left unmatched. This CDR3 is CASSVYYAVGTSAPLRRYTQYF. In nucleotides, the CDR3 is TGTGCCAGCAGCGTATATTACGCGGTCGGGACTAGCGCGCCGCTCCGCAGATATACGCAGTATTTT.

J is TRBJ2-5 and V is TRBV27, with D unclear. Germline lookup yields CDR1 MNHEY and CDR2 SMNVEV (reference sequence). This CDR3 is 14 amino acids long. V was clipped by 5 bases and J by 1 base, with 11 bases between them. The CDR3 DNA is TGTGCCAGCAGTCCCTCTTGGGGCCAAGAGACCCAGTACTTC. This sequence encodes CASSPSWGQETQYF.

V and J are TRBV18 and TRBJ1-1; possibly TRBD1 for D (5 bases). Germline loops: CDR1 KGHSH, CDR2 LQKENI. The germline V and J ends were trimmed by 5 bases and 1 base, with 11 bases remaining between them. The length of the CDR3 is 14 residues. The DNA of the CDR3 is TGTGCCAGCTCAGCGGCCGGGACGAACACTGAAGCTTTCTTT. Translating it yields CASSAAGTNTEAFF.

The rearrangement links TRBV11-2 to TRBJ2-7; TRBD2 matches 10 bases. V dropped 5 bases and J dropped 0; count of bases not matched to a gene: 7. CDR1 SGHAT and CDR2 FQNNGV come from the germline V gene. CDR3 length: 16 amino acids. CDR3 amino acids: CASSQDPSGSSYEQYF. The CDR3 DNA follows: TGTGCCAGCAGCCAGGATCCTAGCGGGAGCTCCTACGAGCAGTACTTC.